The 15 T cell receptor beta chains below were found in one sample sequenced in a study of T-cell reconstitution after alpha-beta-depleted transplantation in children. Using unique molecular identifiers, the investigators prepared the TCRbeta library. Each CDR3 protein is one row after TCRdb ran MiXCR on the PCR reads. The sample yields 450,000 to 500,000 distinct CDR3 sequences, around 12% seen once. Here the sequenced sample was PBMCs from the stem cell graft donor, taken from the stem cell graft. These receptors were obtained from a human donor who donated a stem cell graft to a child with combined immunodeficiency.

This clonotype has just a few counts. In DNA, the CDR3 is TGTGCCAGCAGCGGAACAGCAGGGGGGGGCAGGGAAGATACGCAGTATTTT. The encoded protein is CASSGTAGGGREDTQYF. The V call is TRBV9, the J call TRBJ2-3; TRBD1 or TRBD2 may be the D gene (7 bases each). V lost 3 bases and J 5 bases, leaving 22 bases between the germline ends. The CDR3 is made up of 17 amino acids. The germline V gene has CDR1 SGDLS and CDR2 YYNGEE.

The CDR3 is CAWSVRRGAGGHYEQYF. In nucleotides, the CDR3 is TGTGCCTGGAGTGTACGCCGTGGGGCGGGGGGGCATTACGAGCAGTACTTC. This rearrangement joins TRBV30 to TRBJ2-7; 9 bases are a match to TRBD2. Germline assignment: CDR1 GTSNPN and CDR2 SVGIG (reference sequence). With V trimmed by 0 bases and J by 4 bases, 13 bases remained unmatched. This CDR3 is built from 17 residues.

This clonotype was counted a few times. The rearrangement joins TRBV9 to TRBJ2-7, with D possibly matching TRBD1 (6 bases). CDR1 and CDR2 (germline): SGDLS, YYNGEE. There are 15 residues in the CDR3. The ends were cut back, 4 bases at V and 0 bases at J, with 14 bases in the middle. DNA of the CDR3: TGTGCCAGCAGCCCAGGGGTTACAAGCTCCTACGAGCAGTACTTC. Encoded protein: CASSPGVTSSYEQYF.

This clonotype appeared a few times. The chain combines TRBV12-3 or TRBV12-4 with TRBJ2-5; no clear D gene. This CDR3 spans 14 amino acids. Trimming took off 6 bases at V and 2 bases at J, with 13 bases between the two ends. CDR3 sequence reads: CASSRPGVQETQYF. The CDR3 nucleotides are TGTGCCAGCAGCCGGCCTGGGGTACAAGAGACCCAGTACTTC.

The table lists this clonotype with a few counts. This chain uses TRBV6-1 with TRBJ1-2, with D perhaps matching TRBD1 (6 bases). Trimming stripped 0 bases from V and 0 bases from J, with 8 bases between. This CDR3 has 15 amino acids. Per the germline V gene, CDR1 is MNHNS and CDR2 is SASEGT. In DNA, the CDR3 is TGTGCCAGCAGTGAAGCGTCAGGGGCTAACTATGGCTACACCTTC. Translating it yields CASSEASGANYGYTF.

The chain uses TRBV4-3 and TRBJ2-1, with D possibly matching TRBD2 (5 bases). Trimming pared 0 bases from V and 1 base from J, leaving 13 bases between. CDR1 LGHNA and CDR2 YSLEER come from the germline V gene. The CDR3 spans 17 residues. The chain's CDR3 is CASSQERGRSSYNEQFF. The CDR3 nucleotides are TGCGCCAGCAGCCAAGAGAGAGGGCGAAGTTCCTACAATGAGCAGTTCTTC.

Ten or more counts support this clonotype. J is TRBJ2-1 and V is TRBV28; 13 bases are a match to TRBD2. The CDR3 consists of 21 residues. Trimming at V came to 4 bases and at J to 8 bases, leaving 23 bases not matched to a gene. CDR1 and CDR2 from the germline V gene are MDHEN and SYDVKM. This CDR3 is CASSYLQLGPSGTSGEDEQFF. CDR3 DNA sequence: TGTGCCAGCAGTTACCTCCAATTAGGCCCTTCCGGGACTAGCGGGGAGGATGAGCAGTTCTTC.

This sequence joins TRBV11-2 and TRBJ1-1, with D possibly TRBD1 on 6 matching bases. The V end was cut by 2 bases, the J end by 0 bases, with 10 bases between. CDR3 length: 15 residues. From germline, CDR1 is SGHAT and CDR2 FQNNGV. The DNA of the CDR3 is TGTGCCAGCAGCTTATTGACAGGTGTGAACACTGAAGCTTTCTTT. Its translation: CASSLLTGVNTEAFF.

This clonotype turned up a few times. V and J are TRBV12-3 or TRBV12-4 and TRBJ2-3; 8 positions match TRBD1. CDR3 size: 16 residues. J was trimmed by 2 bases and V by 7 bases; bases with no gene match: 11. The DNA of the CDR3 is TGTGCCAGCACCTCGTTTGACAGGGGATTCACAGATACGCAGTATTTT. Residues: CASTSFDRGFTDTQYF.

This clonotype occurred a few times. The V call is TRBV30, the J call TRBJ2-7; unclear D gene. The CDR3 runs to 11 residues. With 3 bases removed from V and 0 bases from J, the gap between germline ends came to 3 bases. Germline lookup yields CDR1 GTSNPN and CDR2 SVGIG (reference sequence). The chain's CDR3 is CAWRVSYEQYF. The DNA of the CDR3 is TGTGCCTGGAGGGTCTCCTACGAGCAGTACTTC.

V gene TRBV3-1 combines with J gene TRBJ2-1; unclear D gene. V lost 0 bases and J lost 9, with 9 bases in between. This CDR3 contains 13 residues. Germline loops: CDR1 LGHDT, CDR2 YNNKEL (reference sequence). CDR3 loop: CASSQDWAGEQFF. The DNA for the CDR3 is TGTGCCAGCAGCCAAGATTGGGCAGGTGAGCAGTTCTTC.

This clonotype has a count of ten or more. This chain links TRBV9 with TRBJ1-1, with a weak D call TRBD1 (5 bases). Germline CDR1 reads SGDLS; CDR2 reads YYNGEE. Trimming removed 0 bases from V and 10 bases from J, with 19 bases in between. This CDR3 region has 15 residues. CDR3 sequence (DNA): TGTGCCAGCAGCGTAGAGCCCGTCCCGGGGAGGGGAGCTTTCTTT. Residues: CASSVEPVPGRGAFF.

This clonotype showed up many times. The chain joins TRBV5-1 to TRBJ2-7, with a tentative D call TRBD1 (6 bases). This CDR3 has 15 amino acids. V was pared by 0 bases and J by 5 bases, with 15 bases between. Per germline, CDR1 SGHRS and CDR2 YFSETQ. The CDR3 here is CASSLGRQGTDEQYF. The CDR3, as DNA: TGCGCCAGCAGCTTGGGAAGGCAGGGGACCGACGAGCAGTACTTC.

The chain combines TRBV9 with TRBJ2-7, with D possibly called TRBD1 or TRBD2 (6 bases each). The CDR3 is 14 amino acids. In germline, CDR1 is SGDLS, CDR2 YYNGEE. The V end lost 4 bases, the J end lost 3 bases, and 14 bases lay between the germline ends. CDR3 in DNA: TGTGCCAGCAGCCACGGGAGCAGGGGCTACGAGCAGTACTTC. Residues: CASSHGSRGYEQYF.

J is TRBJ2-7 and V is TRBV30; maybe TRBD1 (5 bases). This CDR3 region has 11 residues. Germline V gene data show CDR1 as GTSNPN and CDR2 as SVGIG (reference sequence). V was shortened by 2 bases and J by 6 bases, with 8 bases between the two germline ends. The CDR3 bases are TGTGCCTGGAGTACAGGTGCCGAGCAGTACTTC. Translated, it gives CAWSTGAEQYF.